This is a list of T cell receptor beta chains from one sample in a study of shared T cell receptors in the human thymus. Clones were read by immunoSEQ multiplex PCR, and TCRdb kept only the in-frame ones, dropping some. The data hold about 660,000 clones, with 87% observed a single time. The sample was also linked to a second study, of human thymus T cells.

Sequenced input: thymocytes. These receptors were collected from a boy under two years old with a congenital heart defect. Each CDR3 is given with its conserved first and last residue. D genes are given only for firm matches. Clone size is not always given. Where it is, it says once, few, many or a class for expanded clones.

d_call | cdr3_length | j_call | clone_size | v_call | cdr3_nt | cdr3_aa
TRBD2 | 16 | TRBJ2-3 | once | TRBV4-1 | TGCGCCAGCAGCCAGAATAGCGGGAATGGCACAGATACGCAGTATTTT | CASSQNSGNGTDTQYF
- | 11 | TRBJ2-4 | - | TRBV20-1 | TGCAGTGCGCCAGGGATAAACATTCAGTACTTC | CSAPGINIQYF
TRBD2 | 18 | TRBJ2-7 | - | TRBV10-3 | TGTGCCATCAGCGTACGGCTAGCGGGAGGGCCTAATGGGCCCGAGCAGTACTTC | CAISVRLAGGPNGPEQYF
- | 15 | TRBJ1-1 | - | TRBV19 | TGTGCCAGTAGTTCGACGGGACATCGGAACACTGAAGCTTTCTTT | CASSSTGHRNTEAFF
TRBD2 | 18 | TRBJ2-5 | - | TRBV5-1 | TGCGCCAGCAGCTTGTCTAGCGGGGGGGCCGTGGTGAGGGAGACCCAGTACTTC | CASSLSSGGAVVRETQYF
TRBD2 | 17 | TRBJ2-7 | few | TRBV9 | TGTGCCAGCAGCGAGGGACTAGCGGGGGGACTTACCTACGAGCAGTACTTC | CASSEGLAGGLTYEQYF
TRBD1 | 15 | TRBJ2-7 | - | TRBV4-1 | TGCGCCAGCAGCCAACCGGGACAGGGATCCTACGAGCAGTACTTC | CASSQPGQGSYEQYF
- | 15 | TRBJ1-2 | - | TRBV19 | TGTGCCAGTAGTATGAGGCAGCCCGCTAACTATGGCTACACCTTC | CASSMRQPANYGYTF
- | 17 | TRBJ2-3 | once | TRBV15 | TGTGCCACCAGCAGAAACACGGGACAAGAAAACCCAGATACGCAGTATTTT | CATSRNTGQENPDTQYF
TRBD1 | 16 | TRBJ2-7 | - | TRBV28 | TGTGCCAGCAGTTGGCCAGGACAGGAGAGCTCCTACGAGCAGTACTTC | CASSWPGQESSYEQYF
TRBD1 | 15 | TRBJ2-7 | - | TRBV6-1 | TGTGCCAGCAGTGACAGTCCGGGACAGCTCCACGAGCAGTACTTC | CASSDSPGQLHEQYF
- | 14 | TRBJ1-2 | - | TRBV28 | TGTGCCAGCAGTTTAGGCGACACCGTCTATGGCTACACCTTC | CASSLGDTVYGYTF
TRBD1 | 16 | TRBJ2-7 | - | TRBV28 | TGTGCCAGCAGTTTGGAGCCCCCGGGACAGGGATTAAAGCAGTACTTC | CASSLEPPGQGLKQYF
- | 15 | TRBJ1-3 | - | TRBV28 | TGTGCCAGCAGTTTACGGGGAAGGGCTGGAAACACCATATATTTT | CASSLRGRAGNTIYF
TRBD1 | 15 | TRBJ1-5 | - | TRBV7-2 | TGTGCCAGCAGCCTAGGACAGGCAGATTATCAGCCCCAGCATTTT | CASSLGQADYQPQHF
- | 15 | TRBJ1-2 | - | TRBV6-6 | TGTGCCAGCAGTCATCCGTCCGACATAGACTATGGCTACACCTTC | CASSHPSDIDYGYTF
- | 16 | TRBJ1-5 | few | TRBV2 | TGTGCCAGCAGTGAAGCGCGGGGGAGCAGTACTCAGCCCCAGCATTTT | CASSEARGSSTQPQHF
TRBD1 | 17 | TRBJ2-2 | - | TRBV5-1 | TGCGCCAGCAGCTCCCATGACGGGACAGGGGAGACCGGGGAGCTGTTTTTT | CASSSHDGTGETGELFF
TRBD1 | 15 | TRBJ1-2 | - | TRBV28 | TGTGCCAGCAGCCAAACGGACAGGGACAGCTATGGCTACACCTTC | CASSQTDRDSYGYTF
TRBD2 | 21 | TRBJ2-2 | - | TRBV14 | TGTGCCAGCAGTACGTGGAAGTCCGGACTAGCGGGAGGGCCTAGCACCGGGGAGCTGTTTTTT | CASSTWKSGLAGGPSTGELFF
- | 14 | TRBJ2-3 | - | TRBV14 | TGTGCCAGCAGCCAAGCAGTTGGCACAGATACGCAGTATTTT | CASSQAVGTDTQYF
TRBD1 | 14 | TRBJ2-3 | - | TRBV29-1 | TGCAGCGTTCTCAGGGGGCTGAAGACAGATACGCAGTATTTT | CSVLRGLKTDTQYF
TRBD2 | 20 | TRBJ2-1 | - | TRBV29-1 | TGCAGCGTTGATGCGGGAGGGCCAACCATACTACTAAGCTCCTACAATGAGCAGTTCTTC | CSVDAGGPTILLSSYNEQFF
TRBD1 | 17 | TRBJ1-2 | - | TRBV27 | TGTGCCAGCAGCCGACGCGAAGGGACAGGGGAAGGTTATGGCTACACCTTC | CASSRREGTGEGYGYTF
TRBD1 | 15 | TRBJ2-2 | - | TRBV19 | TGTGCCAGTAGTCTACTCGGACAGGGGGCCGGGGAGCTGTTTTTT | CASSLLGQGAGELFF
TRBD1 | 16 | TRBJ1-2 | - | TRBV5-1 | TGCGCCAGCAGACTCGGGACAGCAGCTTCGTTTCGTGGCTACACCTTC | CASRLGTAASFRGYTF
TRBD2 | 15 | TRBJ2-1 | - | TRBV4-1 | TGCGCCAGCAGGGTACTAGCGGGGGACTACAATGAGCAGTTCTTC | CASRVLAGDYNEQFF
TRBD2 | 16 | TRBJ2-3 | few | TRBV7-4 | TGTGCCAGCAGAAACACTAGCGGGAGCTACACAGATACGCAGTATTTT | CASRNTSGSYTDTQYF
TRBD1 | 18 | TRBJ1-5 | - | TRBV27 | TGTGCCAGCAGCCCTCGGGACAGGGATGTGCTAAGCAATCAGCCCCAGCATTTT | CASSPRDRDVLSNQPQHF
- | 14 | TRBJ1-6 | - | TRBV7-9 | TGTGCCAGCAGCTTAGCTCAGGGGAATTCACCCCTCCACTTT | CASSLAQGNSPLHF
TRBD2 | 12 | TRBJ2-4 | - | TRBV27 | TGTGCCAGCGGGGCGGCGGGGGACATTCAGTACTTC | CASGAAGDIQYF
TRBD1 | 17 | TRBJ1-4 | - | TRBV7-6 | TGTGCCAGCAGCTTAGAGGGGACAGCCAGAGGTAATGAAAAACTGTTTTTT | CASSLEGTARGNEKLFF
TRBD1 | 12 | TRBJ2-7 | - | TRBV29-1 | TGCAGCGCAGGACAGGGGGCCTACGAGCAGTACTTC | CSAGQGAYEQYF
TRBD2 | 20 | TRBJ2-4 | - | TRBV5-8 | TGTGCCAGCAGCTTGGGTCCGACTAGCGGAGCGACGGTGACCAAAAACATTCAGTACTTC | CASSLGPTSGATVTKNIQYF
TRBD1 | 15 | TRBJ2-3 | - | TRBV19 | TGTGCCAGTAGTACTACAGGGGAGTATACAGATACGCAGTATTTT | CASSTTGEYTDTQYF
TRBD2 | 16 | TRBJ2-7 | - | TRBV7-2 | TGTGCCAGCAGCGTGAGTCGACTAGCGGGAGTTCTCGAGCAGTACTTC | CASSVSRLAGVLEQYF
- | 14 | TRBJ2-3 | once | TRBV5-6 | TGTGCCAGCAGCTTGACTAGAAAGCCAGATACGCAGTATTTT | CASSLTRKPDTQYF
- | 14 | TRBJ1-4 | few | TRBV25-1 | TGTGCCAGCAGTGGACAGACCCATAATGAAAAACTGTTTTTT | CASSGQTHNEKLFF
TRBD2 | 16 | TRBJ2-5 | once | TRBV11-2 | TGTGCCAGCAGTCGGACTAGCGGCGGGGGGCCCCGGACCCAGTACTTC | CASSRTSGGGPRTQYF
- | 15 | TRBJ2-7 | - | TRBV5-8 | TGTGCCAGCAGCTTGGCCCCACGAGCACCCTACGAGCAGTACTTC | CASSLAPRAPYEQYF
TRBD1 | 16 | TRBJ2-3 | - | TRBV27 | TGTGCCAGCAAGTTGATGGACAGGTTTGGCACAGATACGCAGTATTTT | CASKLMDRFGTDTQYF
- | 11 | TRBJ2-5 | - | TRBV20-1 | TGCAGTGTAGCAGGGGAGGAGACCCAGTACTTC | CSVAGEETQYF
TRBD2 | 16 | TRBJ2-7 | - | TRBV27 | TGTGCCAGCAGCCATGGGACTACCTCAAACCACTACGAGCAGTACTTC | CASSHGTTSNHYEQYF
TRBD1 | 15 | TRBJ2-7 | - | TRBV6-5 | TGTGCCAGCAGCGACTCGGGACAGCGAACCTACGAGCAGTACTTC | CASSDSGQRTYEQYF
TRBD1 | 16 | TRBJ1-1 | - | TRBV9 | TGTGCCAGCAGCGCCCCCTTTTACAGGGGGAACACTGAAGCTTTCTTT | CASSAPFYRGNTEAFF
TRBD1 | 15 | TRBJ1-1 | - | TRBV2 | TGTGCCAGCACAACCAACAGGGGAATAGTTACTGAAGCTTTCTTT | CASTTNRGIVTEAFF
TRBD1 | 15 | TRBJ2-7 | - | TRBV28 | TGTGCCAGCAGTCACCTCAACAGGGGGCATTGCGAGCAGTACTTC | CASSHLNRGHCEQYF
TRBD1 | 15 | TRBJ1-4 | - | TRBV30 | TGTGCCTGGAGGATCGACAGGGATAAGGATGAAAAACTGTTTTTT | CAWRIDRDKDEKLFF
TRBD2 | 16 | TRBJ2-7 | few | TRBV4-3 | TGCGCCAGCAGCCAAGAATGGCTAGCGGTTACCTACGAGCAGTACTTC | CASSQEWLAVTYEQYF
TRBD2 | 16 | TRBJ2-3 | - | TRBV7-6 | TGTGCCAGCAGCTTAAGGTCTGCGGGGGAAACAGATACGCAGTATTTT | CASSLRSAGETDTQYF
- | 16 | TRBJ2-7 | - | TRBV6-1 | TGTGCCAGCAGTGAATTTGCCGGGACAACGGCCTACGAGCAGTACTTC | CASSEFAGTTAYEQYF
- | 15 | TRBJ1-5 | once | TRBV28 | TGTGCCAGCAGGGGGAGGGACGGTAGCAATCAGCCCCAGCATTTT | CASRGRDGSNQPQHF
- | 15 | TRBJ1-1 | once | TRBV6-5 | TGTGCCAGCAGTTACGCGGCAGCAAGATTCACTGAAGCTTTCTTT | CASSYAAARFTEAFF
TRBD2 | 12 | TRBJ2-1 | - | TRBV10-3 | TGTGCCACTAGGCGGGAGGGCAATGAGCAGTTCTTC | CATRREGNEQFF
- | 16 | TRBJ1-5 | - | TRBV19 | TGTGCCAGTAGTATATATGCCAGGGCCCCTAATCAGCCCCAGCATTTT | CASSIYARAPNQPQHF
- | 13 | TRBJ1-2 | - | TRBV28 | TGTGCCAGCAGCCCCGGACAGCTCTATGGCTACACCTTC | CASSPGQLYGYTF
TRBD2 | 13 | TRBJ2-1 | - | TRBV2 | TGTGCCAGCACGCGGGAGCTGTTCGATGAGCAGTTCTTC | CASTRELFDEQFF
TRBD1 | 15 | TRBJ1-2 | few | TRBV10-3 | TGTGCCATCAGTAAGCAGGACAGGGGAGGCTATGGCTACACCTTC | CAISKQDRGGYGYTF
- | 14 | TRBJ1-5 | - | TRBV27 | TGTGCCAGCAGTTTGCGCAGGGACAATCAGCCCCAGCATTTT | CASSLRRDNQPQHF